Listed below are T cell receptor beta chains from one sample, sequenced in a study of OX40 agonist ivuxolimab in advanced cancers. Produced via immunoSEQ multiplex PCR; TCRdb's table is partial and in-frame only. The table shows roughly 69,000 clones, with 91% occurring only once. The specimen comprised CD4+ or CD8+ T cells sorted from blood, sampled in a trial of the OX40 agonist ivuxolimab. Source of these receptors: an adult with an advanced solid tumor such as melanoma, head and neck, liver or kidney cancer. Each CDR3 is given with its conserved first and last residue. D genes are given only for firm matches. Rows give clone size only sometimes, using once, few, many, or a class for an expanded clone.

V,length,size,J,D,DNA,CDR3
TRBV2,14,-,TRBJ2-5,TRBD2,TGTGCCAGCAGAGCGACTAGCGGACAAGAGACCCAGTACTTC,CASRATSGQETQYF
TRBV6-5,11,-,TRBJ2-7,-,TGTGCCAGCTACGACGGGTACGAGCAGTACTTC,CASYDGYEQYF
TRBV7-9,14,-,TRBJ2-7,-,TGTGCCAGCAGCTCAGACGGATTACTTCCCGAGCAGTACTTC,CASSSDGLLPEQYF
TRBV12-1,13,-,TRBJ1-2,-,TGTGCCAGCAGCCCTCCCCTGAGGTATGGCTACACCTTC,CASSPPLRYGYTF
TRBV18,15,once,TRBJ2-5,-,TGTGCCAGCTCACCAAGGGGGGGCTGGCGAGAGACCCAGTACTTC,CASSPRGGWRETQYF
TRBV2,15,-,TRBJ1-2,-,TGTGCCTGTCAAGGAGGGTGGAAGGAAAACTATGGCTACACCTTC,CACQGGWKENYGYTF
TRBV5-1,15,few,TRBJ1-1,TRBD1,TGCGCCAGCAGCCCCCGGACAGGGTCGAACACTGAAGCTTTCTTT,CASSPRTGSNTEAFF
TRBV5-1,17,-,TRBJ2-3,TRBD2,TGCGCCAGCAGCTTGGGTCGTCCTAGCGGGAGCACAGATACGCAGTATTTT,CASSLGRPSGSTDTQYF
TRBV6-6,14,once,TRBJ1-5,-,TGTGCCAGCAGTTACTCGGACCTCAATCAGCCCCAGCATTTT,CASSYSDLNQPQHF
TRBV18,13,-,TRBJ1-1,TRBD1,TGTGCCAGCTCTCCAGGACAACAGGGGTCGTCTTTCTTT,CASSPGQQGSSFF
TRBV9,12,-,TRBJ2-3,-,TGTGCCAGCAGCGTAGCAGATGGCTGGCAGTATTTT,CASSVADGWQYF